Below, 8 T cell receptor beta chains from the same sample are listed, as sequenced in a study of circulating and synovial CD4+ cells in juvenile arthritis. Clones were read by immunoSEQ multiplex PCR, and TCRdb kept only the in-frame ones, dropping some. Found here are 32,000 or so clones, nearly 95% of them singletons; the top ten hold roughly 0.17%. The sequenced sample consisted of CD4+ T cells from blood. The receptors derive from a human donor with juvenile idiopathic arthritis.

The chain carries TRBV7-3 and TRBJ2-1; D might be TRBD1 (5 bases). Germline V lookup: CDR1 SGHTA, CDR2 FQGTGA. With 5 bases removed from V and 0 bases from J, the gap between germline ends came to 8 bases. This CDR3 has 14 amino acids. The CDR3 sequence is CASSGDSSYNEQFF. The CDR3, as DNA: TGTGCCAGCAGCGGAGACAGCTCCTACAATGAGCAGTTCTTC. The entire variable domain, with the rest obtained from reference TRBV7-3 and TRBJ2-1, is as follows: GAGVSQTPSNKVTEKGKYVELRCDPISGHTALYWYRQSLGQGPEFLIYFQGTGAADDSGLPNDRFFAVRPEGSVSTLKIQRTERGDSAVYLCASSGDSSYNEQFFGPGTRLTVL.

The CDR3 is CASSNRQTLSGNTIYF. Written as DNA, the CDR3 is TGTGCCAGCAGCAACCGACAGACCCTCTCTGGAAACACCATATATTTT. V and J are TRBV7-2 and TRBJ1-3; possibly TRBD1 for D (5 bases). Trimming cost V 5 bases and J 0 bases, with 14 bases left between them. The CDR3 contains 16 residues. CDR1 is SGHTA, CDR2 FQGNSA, per germline.

The J gene is TRBJ2-3, the V gene TRBV6-1; D gene uncertain. The V end was cut by 8 bases, the J end by 1 base, with 16 bases between. CDR3 length: 15 residues. Germline CDR1 and CDR2: MNHNS and SASEGT. CDR3 in amino acids: CASHPQVVRTDTQYF. CDR3 bases: TGTGCCAGCCACCCTCAGGTGGTCCGCACAGATACGCAGTATTTT.

This rearrangement joins TRBV11-2 to TRBJ1-1; a possible D gene is TRBD1 (6 bases). The CDR3 spans 12 residues. CDR1 is SGHAT and CDR2 is FQNNGV in the germline V gene. The germline V and J ends were trimmed by 5 bases and 10 bases, with 14 bases remaining between them. The CDR3 protein is CASSTYRVPAFF. CDR3 sequence (DNA): TGTGCCAGCAGCACATACAGGGTTCCAGCTTTCTTT.

The V gene is TRBV2, the J gene TRBJ2-7, with a weak D call TRBD2 (6 bases). Germline V lookup: CDR1 SNHLY, CDR2 FYNNEI. The CDR3 sequence is 14 residues long. The ends were cut back, 4 bases at V and 0 bases at J, with 10 bases in the middle. CDR3: CASSAGGYSYEQYF. The DNA of the CDR3 is TGTGCCAGCAGTGCCGGGGGATACTCCTACGAGCAGTACTTC. Full variable domain (outside the CDR3, taken from reference TRBV2 and TRBJ2-7): EPEVTQTPSHQVTQMGQEVILRCVPISNHLYFYWYRQILGQKVEFLVSFYNNEISEKSEIFDDQFSVERPDGSNFTLKIRSTKLEDSAMYFCASSAGGYSYEQYFGPGTRLTVT.

J is TRBJ1-5 and V is TRBV7-9, with D perhaps matching TRBD1 (5 bases). Germline V gene lookup returns CDR1 SEHNR and CDR2 FQNEAQ (reference sequence). The CDR3 has 12 amino acids. Between the trimmed V and J ends, which lost 4 bases and 11 bases, there was a span of 12 bases. The DNA of the CDR3 is TGTGCCAGCAGCTCGGGGGTGCGGACCCAGCATTTT. As protein: CASSSGVRTQHF.

This sequence joins TRBV6-5 and TRBJ2-7; no clear D. The CDR3 totals 13 residues. V lost 0 bases to trimming and J lost 1 base, with 4 bases between them. Germline V gene data show CDR1 as MNHEY and CDR2 as SVGAGI. The chain's CDR3 is CASSYSLSYEQYF. For the CDR3, the DNA is TGTGCCAGCAGTTACTCACTGTCCTACGAGCAGTACTTC.

The chain recombines TRBV19 with TRBJ2-5; TRBD2 matches at 9 bases. Unmatched junction bases numbered 19, after V lost 3 bases and J lost 2 bases. Germline V lookup: CDR1 LNHDA, CDR2 SQIVND (reference sequence). CDR3 size: 20 residues. The CDR3 sequence is CASSIGSIVVAGAWQETQYF. The CDR3 DNA sequence: TGTGCCAGTAGTATTGGGTCGATTGTGGTAGCGGGAGCTTGGCAAGAGACCCAGTACTTC.